This TCR beta chain originates from a study of blood T cell repertoires in COVID-19. Study-level information: Both acute and convalescent COVID-19 samples were obtained from the United States, Italy and Spain. T cells, B-cell-depleted T cells, or PBMCs supplied cDNA or gDNA.

This CDR3 is 13 amino acids long. Trimming removed 1 base from V and 4 bases from J; junction bases left unmatched: 0. In the authors' methods: Nucleated cell counts were estimated from reference gene primer amplification. TCRdb's copy holds only in-frame clones and misses some; the assay was immunoSEQ multiplex PCR. From that table come the V and J calls and clone size; the DNA was used to work out D and trimming. The repertoire holds some 120,000 clones, approximately 71% seen once, with 7.9% in the top ten. V is TRBV12-3 or TRBV12-4 and J is TRBJ2-7; 8 nucleotides agree with TRBD1. The sequencing input was peripheral blood. This receptor was taken from a human donor in a cohort sampled during active COVID-19. The CDR3 coding sequence is TGTGCCAGCAGTTTAGGGACAGGGTACGAGCAGTACTTC. It yields the protein CASSLGTGYEQYF.